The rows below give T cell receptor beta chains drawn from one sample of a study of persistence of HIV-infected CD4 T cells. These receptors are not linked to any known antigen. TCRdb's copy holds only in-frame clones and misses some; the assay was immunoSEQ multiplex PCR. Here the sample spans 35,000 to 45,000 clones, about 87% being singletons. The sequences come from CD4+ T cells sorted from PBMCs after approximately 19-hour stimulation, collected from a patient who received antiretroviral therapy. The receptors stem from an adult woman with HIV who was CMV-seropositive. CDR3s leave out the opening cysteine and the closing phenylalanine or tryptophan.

CDR3 protein: ASSYRPLIGNTIY; J gene: TRBJ1-3; V gene: TRBV6-5
CDR3 protein: ASSFRGTNTEAF; J gene: TRBJ1-1; V gene: TRBV19
CDR3 protein: ASSYSRTGGPIGYT; J gene: TRBJ1-2; V gene: TRBV6-2/TRBV6-3
CDR3 protein: ASSALRDRSATEAF; J gene: TRBJ1-1; V gene: TRBV5-6
CDR3 protein: ASSSPGTLGTDTQY; J gene: TRBJ2-3; V gene: TRBV6-6
CDR3 protein: ASSRGQSSYGYT; J gene: TRBJ1-2; V gene: TRBV5-6
CDR3 protein: ASGSGGTDTQY; J gene: TRBJ2-3; V gene: TRBV12-5
CDR3 protein: ASSQAYRQATEAF; J gene: TRBJ1-1; V gene: TRBV14
CDR3 protein: ASGQQETQY; J gene: TRBJ2-5; V gene: TRBV10-1
CDR3 protein: ASSPDRGSYEQY; J gene: TRBJ2-7; V gene: TRBV5-1
CDR3 protein: ASRLRDQPQH; J gene: TRBJ1-5; V gene: TRBV12-3/TRBV12-4
CDR3 protein: ASSTGRHQETQY; J gene: TRBJ2-5; V gene: TRBV5-1
CDR3 protein: ASSLERGESQY; J gene: TRBJ2-3; V gene: TRBV5-1
CDR3 protein: ASGLRDNSYNEQF; J gene: TRBJ2-1; V gene: TRBV28
CDR3 protein: ASSLAGRNTEAF; J gene: TRBJ1-1; V gene: TRBV5-4
CDR3 protein: ASTPRQGDSPLH; J gene: TRBJ1-6; V gene: TRBV6-5
CDR3 protein: SDRGRLETQY; J gene: TRBJ2-5; V gene: TRBV29-1
CDR3 protein: ASSFGRLPETQY; J gene: TRBJ2-5; V gene: TRBV5-8
CDR3 protein: ASSQVASTEAF; J gene: TRBJ1-1; V gene: TRBV3-1/TRBV3-2
CDR3 protein: SARRSVVNTEAF; J gene: TRBJ1-1; V gene: TRBV29-1
CDR3 protein: ASSDRVANYGYT; J gene: TRBJ1-2; V gene: TRBV2
CDR3 protein: ASSAPTSLRGRGYEQY; J gene: TRBJ2-7; V gene: TRBV6-1
CDR3 protein: ASSPGGDDTEAF; J gene: TRBJ1-1; V gene: TRBV23-1
CDR3 protein: ASSRPNTGGFTEAF; J gene: TRBJ1-1; V gene: TRBV18
CDR3 protein: SVDRFQGEAF; J gene: TRBJ1-1; V gene: TRBV29-1
CDR3 protein: ASSYGTDNEKLF; J gene: TRBJ1-4; V gene: TRBV7-6